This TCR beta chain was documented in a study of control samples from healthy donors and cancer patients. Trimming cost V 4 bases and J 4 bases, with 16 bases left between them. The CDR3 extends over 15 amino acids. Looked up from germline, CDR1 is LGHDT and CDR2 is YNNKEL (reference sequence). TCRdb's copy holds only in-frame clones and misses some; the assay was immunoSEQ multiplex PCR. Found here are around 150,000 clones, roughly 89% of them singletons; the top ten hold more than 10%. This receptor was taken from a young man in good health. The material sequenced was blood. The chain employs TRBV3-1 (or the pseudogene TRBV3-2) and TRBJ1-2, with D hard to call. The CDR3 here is CASSLSVQPTYGYTF. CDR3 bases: TGTGCCAGCAGCCTAAGCGTACAGCCTACCTATGGCTACACCTTC.